This section outlines one T cell receptor beta chain sequence together with its context. In the same sample, other DNA sequences code for this CDR3. The source of the sample is a study of cytomegalovirus exposure and HLA in healthy donors. This CDR3 contains 12 residues. Germline lookup yields CDR1 SNHLY and CDR2 FYNNEI. The V gene end was trimmed by 8 bases and the J gene end by 4 bases; junction bases not matched to a gene: 2. PCR used 60 Vbeta primers and 13 Jbeta primers. Libraries were prepared by immunoSEQ multiplex PCR; TCRdb keeps only in-frame clonotypes and omits some of them. There are 150,000 to 200,000 clones in the sample; over 80% occur only once, and 1.9% lies in the top ten.

The receptor comes from a human donor in good health. Input material: PBMCs. The rearrangement links TRBV2 to TRBJ1-2; TRBD1 aligns across 9 bases. Here the CDR3 reads CASRDRAYGYTF. The DNA for the CDR3 is TGTGCCAGCCGGGACAGGGCCTATGGCTACACCTTC. The variable domain in full, with the rest retrieved from reference TRBV2 and TRBJ1-2, is EPEVTQTPSHQVTQMGQEVILRCVPISNHLYFYWYRQILGQKVEFLVSFYNNEISEKSEIFDDQFSVERPDGSNFTLKIRSTKLEDSAMYFCASRDRAYGYTFGSGTRLTVV.